This T cell receptor (beta chain) was identified in a study of T cells in Graves' hyperthyroidism and ophthalmopathy. Researchers amplified the TCR beta CDR3 regions from RNA transcripts. A first-round RT-PCR of the TCR CDR3 used the HTBI primer set. TCRdb independently ran MiXCR on the multiplex PCR reads; one entry per CDR3 protein. Of roughly 710,000 distinct CDR3 sequences listed, around a third are singletons. Germline CDR1 reads MNHEY; CDR2 reads SVGAGI. This CDR3 is built from 14 residues. Trimming took 10 bases from V and 4 from J, leaving 19 bases between them. This clonotype appeared a few times. What it binds is unknown. Study-wide results and limits: A 13 V-J signature model discriminated ophthalmopathy versus stable hyperthyroidism.

Clinical symptoms, serum thyroxine, TRAb, thyroid ultrasound and orbital computed tomography established diagnosis. The chain carries TRBV6-5 and TRBJ1-2; D might be TRBD1 (5 bases). This TCR was sampled from a woman between 35 and 50 years old with Graves' hyperthyroidism. Sequencing input: blood. As DNA, the CDR3 is TGTGCCACCGCGCATGGGGGGGATCTCTATGGCTACACCTTC. Translating it yields CATAHGGDLYGYTF.